The sequence of this T cell receptor beta chain was determined in a study of blood T cell repertoires in COVID-19. This clone was recorded once. Trimming took off 4 bases at V and 3 bases at J, with 16 bases between the two ends. Germline CDR1 is SGDLS and CDR2 is YYNGEE. The CDR3 is 15 amino acids. In the original processing: The authors estimated nucleated cell counts from reference gene primer amplification. Some clones are missing from TCRdb's copy, which holds only in-frame ones; the method was immunoSEQ multiplex PCR. V, J and clone size were drawn from that table, and D and trimming were deduced from the DNA. The table includes approximately 320,000 clones, 85% detected once.

The TCR comes from a human donor in a cohort sampled during active COVID-19. The sample was peripheral blood. The genes are TRBV9 and TRBJ1-2; D is possibly TRBD1 (5 bases). For the CDR3, the DNA is TGTGCCAGCAGCCCGATGGACACGCTCGACTATGGCTACACCTTC. This codes for CASSPMDTLDYGYTF.